The entry that follows covers one TCR beta chain sequence. TCRdb reprocessed the RT-PCR reads with MiXCR, giving one entry per CDR3 protein. The table shows about a million distinct CDR3 sequences, with 15% to 20% occurring only once. The record originates from a study of patients and donors after allogeneic stem cell transplantation. Trimming pared 4 bases from V and 4 bases from J, leaving 22 bases between. CDR3 length: 17 residues. Germline loops: CDR1 LNHNV, CDR2 YYDKDF (reference sequence). Sample: blood, either unsorted or a sorted T cell fraction (not recorded which). The receptor was isolated from a human donor who was either an allogeneic HSCT recipient or a stem cell or donor lymphocyte infusion donor (not recorded which). It is not recorded whose cells these are; they may come from a transplant donor. This chain connects TRBV15 to TRBJ1-2, with D unresolved. The CDR3 loop is CATSTQIPREHGYGYTF. The CDR3 DNA is TGTGCCACCAGCACCCAAATCCCAAGGGAGCACGGCTATGGCTACACCTTC.